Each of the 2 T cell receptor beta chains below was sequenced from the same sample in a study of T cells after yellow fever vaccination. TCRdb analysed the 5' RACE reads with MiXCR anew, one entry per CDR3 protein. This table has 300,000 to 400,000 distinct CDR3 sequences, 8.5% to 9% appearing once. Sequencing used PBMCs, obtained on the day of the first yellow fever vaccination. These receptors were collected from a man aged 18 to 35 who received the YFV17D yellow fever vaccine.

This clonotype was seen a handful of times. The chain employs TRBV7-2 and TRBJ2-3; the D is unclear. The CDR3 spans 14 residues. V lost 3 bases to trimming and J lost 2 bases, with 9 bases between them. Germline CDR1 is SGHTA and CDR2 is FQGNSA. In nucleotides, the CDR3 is TGTGCCAGCAGCTTGTACCCGGTCACAGATACGCAGTATTTT. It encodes CASSLYPVTDTQYF.

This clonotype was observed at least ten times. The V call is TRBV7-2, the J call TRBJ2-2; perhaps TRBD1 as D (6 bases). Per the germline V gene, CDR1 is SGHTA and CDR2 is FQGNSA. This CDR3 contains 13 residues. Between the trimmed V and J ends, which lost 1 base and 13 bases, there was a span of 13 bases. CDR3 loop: CASSLGPQGRLFF. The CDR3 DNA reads TGTGCCAGCAGCTTAGGTCCCCAGGGGAGGCTGTTTTTT.